These 17 T cell receptor beta chains share one sample of origin, sequenced in a study of blood T cell repertoires in COVID-19. Produced via immunoSEQ multiplex PCR; TCRdb's table is partial and in-frame only. Here the sample spans 90,000 to 120,000 clones, roughly 92% being singletons. Sequencing was done on a sample of peripheral blood. These receptors came from a man in his 70s with acute or convalescent COVID-19.

The J gene is TRBJ2-1, the V gene TRBV24-1; D possibly corresponds to TRBD1 (6 bases). Trimming pared 4 bases from V and 6 bases from J, leaving 12 bases between. This CDR3 is 14 amino acids long. The V gene's germline CDR1 is KGHDR and CDR2 SFDVKD. In DNA form, the CDR3 reads TGTGCCACCAGTGAGGCAGGGGCCCCCAATGAGCAGTTCTTC. It codes for CATSEAGAPNEQFF.

This chain connects TRBV6-2 or TRBV6-3 to TRBJ1-6; D might be TRBD1 (5 bases). V was shortened by 6 bases and J by 13 bases, with 19 bases between the two germline ends. The CDR3 sequence is 14 residues long. CDR1 is MNHEY and CDR2 is SVGEGT in the germline V gene. This CDR3 is CASSLDGARRPLHF. For the CDR3, the DNA is TGTGCCAGCAGCCTTGATGGGGCGCGTCGGCCCCTCCACTTT.

The chain joins TRBV7-9 to TRBJ2-7; TRBD2 aligns across 7 bases. This CDR3 contains 14 residues. CDR1 is SEHNR and CDR2 is FQNEAQ in the germline V gene (reference sequence). The V gene end was trimmed by 5 bases and the J gene end by 3 bases; junction bases not matched to a gene: 7. The CDR3 reads CASSPSGGSYEQYF. Here the CDR3 DNA reads TGTGCCAGCAGCCCGAGTGGCGGGAGCTACGAGCAGTACTTC.

The V and J genes are TRBV20-1 and TRBJ1-4; D is uncertain. Germline V CDR1 and CDR2: DFQATT, SNEGSKA (reference sequence). The V gene lost 7 bases and the J gene lost 3 bases, with 6 bases spanning the gap. This CDR3 is 11 amino acids long. DNA for the CDR3: TGCAGTGGTGCGGCTAATGAAAAACTGTTTTTT. Translating it yields CSGAANEKLFF.

The chain recombines TRBV11-2 with TRBJ1-5; 10 bases fit TRBD1. After removal of 5 bases from V and 4 bases from J, the junction contained 5 bases not matched to a gene. The CDR3 covers 15 residues. In germline, CDR1 is SGHAT, CDR2 FQNNGV. As DNA, the CDR3 is TGTGCCAGCAGCCTCGGGACAGGGGTGAATCAGCCCCAGCATTTT. Protein product: CASSLGTGVNQPQHF.

J is TRBJ2-7 and V is TRBV7-9; D call uncertain. Trimming removed 3 bases from V and 0 bases from J, with 6 bases in between. Germline V gene lookup returns CDR1 SEHNR and CDR2 FQNEAQ (reference sequence). This CDR3 is 13 amino acids long. The CDR3 protein is CASSFGSSYEQYF. The CDR3 nucleotides read TGTGCCAGCAGCTTTGGCAGCTCCTACGAGCAGTACTTC.

The genes are TRBV19 and TRBJ1-5; D might be TRBD1 (6 bases). The germline gives CDR1 LNHDA, CDR2 SQIVND (reference sequence). The V end was cut by 3 bases, the J end by 3 bases, with 15 bases between. This CDR3 has 16 amino acids. CDR3 coding DNA: TGTGCCAGTAGTATTCGGGGCAGGGGAGTCAATCAGCCCCAGCATTTT. This codes for CASSIRGRGVNQPQHF.

V and J are TRBV27 and TRBJ1-5; 8 nucleotides align to TRBD1. There are 21 residues in the CDR3. The junction had 18 bases not matched to a gene; V was cut back by 2 bases and J by 0 bases. CDR1 and CDR2 from the germline V gene are MNHEY and SMNVEV (reference sequence). CDR3 protein: CASSLTPGPGQGRGSNQPQHF. The CDR3 coding sequence is TGTGCCAGCAGTTTAACACCTGGACCAGGACAGGGTCGGGGTAGCAATCAGCCCCAGCATTTT.

This chain connects TRBV11-2 to TRBJ2-1; D possibly corresponds to TRBD1 (6 bases). In germline, CDR1 is SGHAT, CDR2 FQNNGV. V gave up 0 bases and J gave up 0 bases, with 18 bases separating them. CDR3 length: 19 amino acids. CDR3 loop: CASSLEGIIGQSSYNEQFF. The CDR3 region has the DNA TGTGCCAGCAGCTTAGAAGGTATAATTGGACAGAGCTCCTACAATGAGCAGTTCTTC.

The V call is TRBV5-1, the J call TRBJ2-7; D perhaps matches TRBD2 (6 bases). The V and J ends lost 4 bases and 0 bases respectively, with 17 bases between them. Germline CDR1 is SGHRS and CDR2 is YFSETQ. The CDR3 is 16 residues long. The CDR3 DNA sequence: TGCGCCAGCAGCCCAGACACTAGCCCACTCTCCTACGAGCAGTACTTC. It specifies CASSPDTSPLSYEQYF.

The count of this clone is one. This rearrangement joins TRBV18 to TRBJ2-7; the D gene is possibly TRBD1 (5 bases). The CDR3 consists of 16 residues. V lost 2 bases and J lost 3, with 17 bases in between. In germline, CDR1 is KGHSH, CDR2 LQKENI. The CDR3 coding sequence is TGTGCCAGCTCACCAGCCTTAATAACAGGCCACTACGAGCAGTACTTC. This gives the protein CASSPALITGHYEQYF.

The chain joins TRBV27 to TRBJ1-2; 12 positions agree with TRBD1. After removal of 5 bases from V and 5 bases from J, the junction contained 6 bases not matched to a gene. CDR1 and CDR2 (germline): MNHEY, SMNVEV (reference sequence). The CDR3 runs to 15 residues. The CDR3 loop is CASSPGTGGWYGYTF. The CDR3 nucleotides are TGTGCCAGCAGTCCCGGGACAGGGGGCTGGTATGGCTACACCTTC.

The J gene is TRBJ1-5, the V gene TRBV15; no definite D call. This CDR3 is 12 amino acids long. Germline V gene data show CDR1 as LNHNV and CDR2 as YYDKDF (reference sequence). Deletions cut 4 bases from V and 6 bases from J, with 7 bases between. CDR3 in DNA: TGTGCCACCAGCAATCGAGGTCAGCCCCAGCATTTT. It encodes CATSNRGQPQHF.

The chain has TRBV27 and TRBJ2-7; 9 bases match TRBD1. Germline assignment: CDR1 MNHEY and CDR2 SMNVEV (reference sequence). The CDR3 extends over 13 amino acids. The trim removed 5 bases at V and 8 bases at J, leaving 7 bases unmatched. The CDR3 sequence is CASSPRDREKQYF. CDR3 nucleotide sequence: TGTGCCAGCAGTCCCCGGGACAGGGAGAAGCAGTACTTC.

The table lists this clone with a few counts. The rearrangement uses TRBV10-1 and TRBJ2-1, with D maybe TRBD1 (6 bases). CDR3 size: 13 residues. V was clipped by 5 bases and J by 5 bases, with 10 bases between them. Germline V gene sequence: CDR1 WNHNN, CDR2 SYGVQD (reference sequence). The CDR3 DNA sequence: TGCGCCAGCAGTTCCGGACAGAACAATGAGCAGTTCTTC. Its translation is CASSSGQNNEQFF.

This rearrangement joins TRBV12-3 or TRBV12-4 to TRBJ1-2; TRBD1 agrees at 9 bases. CDR3 length: 13 residues. Trimming took 7 bases from V and 6 from J; bases not matched to a gene: 6. The CDR3 DNA sequence: TGTGCCAGCAACCAGGACAGGGGTAATGGCTACACCTTC. Protein: CASNQDRGNGYTF.

The genes are TRBV4-3 and TRBJ2-1; 8 positions match TRBD1. The germline CDR1 and CDR2 sequences are LGHNA and YSLEER. V lost 4 bases and J lost 1; bases outside the gene matches: 3. The CDR3 is 15 amino acids. The CDR3 region has the DNA TGCGCCAGCAGCCTCGACAGGGGATCCTACAATGAGCAGTTCTTC. It specifies CASSLDRGSYNEQFF.